Below are 7 T cell receptor beta chains sequenced from a single sample in a study of spatial heterogeneity in lung cancer. Each CDR3 protein is one row after TCRdb ran MiXCR on the 5' RACE reads. The data show some 25,000 distinct CDR3 sequences, about 6.6% seen once. The time point here: sample taken at primary tumor resection. Whole-study results and caveats: Higher tumor mutation counts went along with higher counts of expanded intratumoral alpha and beta TCRs.

No antigen is known for these receptors. The material was lung tumor tissue, obtained at surgery. Source of these receptors: a male donor with early-stage non-small cell lung cancer.

V gene TRBV4-3 combines with J gene TRBJ2-1, with 11 bases that match TRBD2. CDR1 is LGHNA, CDR2 YSLEER, per germline. With 3 bases clipped from V and 7 bases from J, the junction kept 11 bases outside the gene matches. CDR3 size: 17 residues. The CDR3 DNA reads as TGCGCCAGCAGCCATCGATCGGTTAGCGGGGGGGCGAATGAGCAGTTCTTC. Residues: CASSHRSVSGGANEQFF.

This clonotype was seen many times. DNA of the CDR3: TGCAGCGTTGACCCGGGACAGTTGAACACCGGGGAGCTGTTTTTT. This sequence encodes CSVDPGQLNTGELFF. The chain joins TRBV29-1 to TRBJ2-2; 7 positions match TRBD1. The V segment lost 3 bases and the J segment 1 base; nucleotides outside the gene matches: 5. Germline lookup yields CDR1 SQVTM and CDR2 ANQGSEA. The CDR3 runs to 15 residues.

Many counts were recorded for this clonotype. The chain employs TRBV5-5 and TRBJ2-2, with D possibly TRBD1 on 5 matching bases. V dropped 4 bases and J dropped 7 bases, with 11 bases sitting between them. This CDR3 spans 13 amino acids. The V gene's germline CDR1 is SGHKS and CDR2 YYEKEE (reference sequence). For the CDR3, the DNA is TGTGCCAGCAGCCCTAGGGGCGGCGGGGAGCTGTTTTTT. It codes for CASSPRGGGELFF. Supplemented by reference TRBV5-5 and TRBJ2-2, the full variable domain reads DAGVTQSPTHLIKTRGQQVTLRCSPISGHKSVSWYQQVLGQGPQFIFQYYEKEERGRGNFPDRFSARQFPNYSSELNVNALLLGDSALYLCASSPRGGGELFFGEGSRLTVL.

In this sample, this clonotype turned up many times. The V gene is TRBV12-3 or TRBV12-4, the J gene TRBJ1-5; no definite D call. With 3 bases removed from V and 1 base from J, the gap between germline ends came to 10 bases. The CDR3 covers 15 residues. The CDR3, as DNA: TGTGCCAGCAGTTTGAAGAGCGGGAGCAATCAGCCCCAGCATTTT. It codes for CASSLKSGSNQPQHF.

This clonotype has a count of ten or more. The CDR3 loop reads CASSSGTLNTGELFF. The CDR3 coding sequence is TGTGCCAGCAGTTCCGGGACACTGAACACCGGGGAGCTGTTTTTT. This chain links TRBV12-3 or TRBV12-4 with TRBJ2-2, with a tentative D call TRBD1 (6 bases). The CDR3 has 15 amino acids. The V and J ends lost 4 bases and 1 base respectively, with 10 bases between them.

This clonotype occurred many times. V usage is TRBV6-2 or TRBV6-3 and J usage is TRBJ1-1, with D perhaps TRBD1 (5 bases). Germline loops: CDR1 MNHEY, CDR2 SVGEGT. V was pared by 7 bases and J by 3 bases, with 15 bases between. The CDR3 spans 14 residues. CDR3 coding DNA: TGTGCCAGCACCCCCGCAGGGCTCTACACTGAAGCTTTCTTT. Amino acid sequence: CASTPAGLYTEAFF.

This clonotype was seen only a few times. The rearrangement joins TRBV28 to TRBJ1-5, with 9 bases matching TRBD1. The germline gives CDR1 MDHEN, CDR2 SYDVKM. V lost 6 bases to trimming and J lost 7 bases; unmatched junction nucleotides: 7. This CDR3 is 14 amino acids long. CDR3 bases: TGTGCCAGCAGCCAAACAGGGGGCGACCAGCCCCAGCATTTT. Translation: CASSQTGGDQPQHF.